This T cell receptor (beta chain) was captured by sequencing in a study of shared clonotypes between healthy human individuals. Study findings and constraints: The study's rarefaction showed incomplete sorted-subset sequencing despite large depth. Larger estimated richness was generally seen in naive subsets than in memory subsets.

The CDR3 is 14 residues long. Germline V gives CDR1 SGHTA, CDR2 FQGTGA. V lost 1 base and J 4 bases, leaving 10 bases between the germline ends. This clone has only a few counts. What it binds is unknown. Method: immunoSEQ multiplex PCR; TCRdb's copy keeps in-frame clones and lacks some. The sample contains about 2.3 million clones, approximately 95% of which appear only once. The donors were all Caucasian adults (living in Nashville, Tennessee). The J gene is TRBJ1-1, the V gene TRBV7-3; maybe TRBD1 (6 bases). What was sequenced was naive CD4+ T cells from PBMCs. Regarding subset: CD45RA+ positively selected. This sequence originates from a man between 18 and 35 years old in good health. Some clones in this sample may be carry-over from other donors' samples. The CDR3 DNA reads as TGTGCCAGCAGCTTAAAACAGGGAGGCACTGAAGCTTTCTTT. It translates to CASSLKQGGTEAFF.